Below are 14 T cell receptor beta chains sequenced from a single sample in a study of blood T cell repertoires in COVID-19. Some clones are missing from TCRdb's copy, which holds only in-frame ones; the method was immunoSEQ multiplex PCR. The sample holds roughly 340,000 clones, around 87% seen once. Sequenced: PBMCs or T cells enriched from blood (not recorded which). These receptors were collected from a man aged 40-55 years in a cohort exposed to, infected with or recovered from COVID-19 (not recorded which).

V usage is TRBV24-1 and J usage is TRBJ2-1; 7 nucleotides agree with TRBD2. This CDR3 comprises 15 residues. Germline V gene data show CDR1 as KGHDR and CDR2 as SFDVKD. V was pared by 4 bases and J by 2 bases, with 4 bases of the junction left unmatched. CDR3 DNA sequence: TGTGCCACCAGTGAGGGAGGGCTCCCCTACAATGAGCAGTTCTTC. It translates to CATSEGGLPYNEQFF.

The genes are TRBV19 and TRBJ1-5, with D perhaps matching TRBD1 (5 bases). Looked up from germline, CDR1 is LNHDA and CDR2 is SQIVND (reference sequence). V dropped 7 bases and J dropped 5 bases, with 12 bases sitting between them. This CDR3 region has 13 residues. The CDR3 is CASKRGVDQPQHF. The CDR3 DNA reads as TGTGCCAGTAAAAGGGGTGTAGATCAGCCCCAGCATTTT.

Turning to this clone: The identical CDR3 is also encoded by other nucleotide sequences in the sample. Written as DNA, the CDR3 is TGTGCCAGCAGGGGCAGAAGATACGAGCAGTACTTC. Its protein is CASRGRRYEQYF. The J gene is TRBJ2-7, the V gene TRBV28, with D hard to call. Germline assignment: CDR1 MDHEN and CDR2 SYDVKM. Trimming shortened V by 6 bases and J by 4 bases, and 10 bases separated the two germline ends. The CDR3 spans 12 residues. The complete variable domain, with remaining parts taken from reference TRBV28 and TRBJ2-7, reads DVKVTQSSRYLVKRTGEKVFLECVQDMDHENMFWYRQDPGLGLRLIYFSYDVKMKEKGDIPEGYSVSREKKERFSLILESASTNQTSMYLCASRGRRYEQYFGPGTRLTVT.

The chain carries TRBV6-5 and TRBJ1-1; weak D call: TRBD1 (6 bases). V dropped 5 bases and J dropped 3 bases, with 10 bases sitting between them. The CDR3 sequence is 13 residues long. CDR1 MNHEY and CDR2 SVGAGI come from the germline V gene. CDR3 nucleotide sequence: TGTGCCAGCAGTAGGAGACAGGACACTGAAGCTTTCTTT. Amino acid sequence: CASSRRQDTEAFF.

The CDR3 sequence: CATINQPQHF. The CDR3 nucleotides are TGTGCCACCATTAATCAGCCCCAGCATTTT. The chain employs TRBV25-1 and TRBJ1-5; D is uncertain. The CDR3 has 10 residues. V shed 10 bases and J shed 4 bases, with 5 bases lying between them. Germline CDR1 and CDR2: MGHDK and SYGVNS.

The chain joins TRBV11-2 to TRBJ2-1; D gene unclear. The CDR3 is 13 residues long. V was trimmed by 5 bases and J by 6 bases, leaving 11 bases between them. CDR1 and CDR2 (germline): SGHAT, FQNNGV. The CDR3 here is CASSPPSVNEQFF. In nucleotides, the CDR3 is TGTGCCAGCAGCCCGCCGAGCGTCAATGAGCAGTTCTTC.

DNA of the CDR3: TGTGCCTGGACCGCTGACAGGGCCCCGATCAAGCCTAACTATGGCTACACCTTC. This codes for CAWTADRAPIKPNYGYTF. The gene calls are TRBV30 and TRBJ1-2; 7 nucleotides line up with TRBD1. Losses at the gene ends were 4 bases for V and 0 bases for J; bases not matched to a gene: 17. The length of the CDR3 is 18 residues. Germline-derived CDR1 and CDR2 are GTSNPN and SVGIG (reference sequence). Drawing the rest from reference TRBV30 and TRBJ1-2, the complete variable domain is SQTIHQWPATLVQPVGSPLSLECTVEGTSNPNLYWYRQAAGRGLQLLFYSVGIGQISSEVPQNLSASRPQDRQFILSSKKLLLSDSGFYLCAWTADRAPIKPNYGYTFGSGTRLTVV.

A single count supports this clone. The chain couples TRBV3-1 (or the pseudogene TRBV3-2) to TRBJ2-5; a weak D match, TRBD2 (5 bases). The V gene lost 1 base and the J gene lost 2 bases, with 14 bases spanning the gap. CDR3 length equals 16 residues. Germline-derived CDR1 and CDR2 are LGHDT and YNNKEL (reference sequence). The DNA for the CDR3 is TGTGCCAGCAGCCAAGGCGCCGCTCGGGGACAAGAGACCCAGTACTTC. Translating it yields CASSQGAARGQETQYF.

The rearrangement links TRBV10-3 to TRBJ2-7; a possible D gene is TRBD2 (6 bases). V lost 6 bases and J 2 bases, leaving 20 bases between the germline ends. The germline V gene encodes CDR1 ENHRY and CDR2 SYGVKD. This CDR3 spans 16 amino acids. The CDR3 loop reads CAIRAASGRGTYEQYF. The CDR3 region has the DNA TGTGCCATCAGGGCTGCGTCGGGGCGCGGGACCTACGAGCAGTACTTC.

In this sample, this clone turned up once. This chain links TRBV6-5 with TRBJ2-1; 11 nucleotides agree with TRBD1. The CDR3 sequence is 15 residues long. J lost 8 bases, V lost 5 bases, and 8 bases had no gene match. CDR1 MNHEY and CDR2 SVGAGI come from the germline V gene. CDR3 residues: CASSTRTGGFDEQFF. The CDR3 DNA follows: TGTGCCAGCAGTACCCGGACAGGGGGCTTCGATGAGCAGTTCTTC.

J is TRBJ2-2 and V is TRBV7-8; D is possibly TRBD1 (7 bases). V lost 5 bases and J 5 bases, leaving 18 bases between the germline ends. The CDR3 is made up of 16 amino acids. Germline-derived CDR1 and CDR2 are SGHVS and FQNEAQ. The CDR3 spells CASSQRGPGGTGELFF. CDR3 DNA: TGTGCCAGCAGCCAACGGGGGCCAGGGGGTACCGGGGAGCTGTTTTTT.

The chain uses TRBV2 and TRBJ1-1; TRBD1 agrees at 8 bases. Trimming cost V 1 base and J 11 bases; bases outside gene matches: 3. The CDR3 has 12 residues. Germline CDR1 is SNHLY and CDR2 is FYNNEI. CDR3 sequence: CASSEGTGPAFF. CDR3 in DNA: TGTGCCAGCAGTGAAGGGACAGGGCCGGCTTTCTTT. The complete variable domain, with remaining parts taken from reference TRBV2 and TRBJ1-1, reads EPEVTQTPSHQVTQMGQEVILRCVPISNHLYFYWYRQILGQKVEFLVSFYNNEISEKSEIFDDQFSVERPDGSNFTLKIRSTKLEDSAMYFCASSEGTGPAFFGQGTRLTVV.

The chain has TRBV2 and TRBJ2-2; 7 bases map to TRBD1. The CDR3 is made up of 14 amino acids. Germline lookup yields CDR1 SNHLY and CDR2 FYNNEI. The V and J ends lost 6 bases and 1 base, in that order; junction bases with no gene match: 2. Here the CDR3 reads CASSWDRNTGELFF. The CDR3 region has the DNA TGTGCCAGCAGCTGGGACAGGAACACCGGGGAGCTGTTTTTT.

The CDR3 region is CASSYRVLEDGYTF. The CDR3 DNA reads TGTGCCAGCAGCTACAGGGTGTTAGAAGATGGCTACACCTTC. This chain uses TRBV14 with TRBJ1-2; tentatively, D is TRBD1 (6 bases). The CDR3 has 14 residues. Germline-derived CDR1 and CDR2 are SGHDN and FVKESK. Trimming took off 5 bases at V and 6 bases at J, with 16 bases between the two ends.